This T cell receptor beta chain originates from a study of cytomegalovirus exposure and HLA in healthy donors. This clone has just one count. What it binds is unknown. The method was immunoSEQ multiplex PCR; TCRdb's version includes in-frame clones alone and lacks a portion of them. Of tens of thousands of clones in the sample, 91% were seen once. Study outcomes and limitations: Rare TCR sequences predominated, though certain public TCRs were found in many donors. CMV antigen specificity of a few CMV-associated chains was confirmed in vitro.

Germline values: CDR1 MGHDK, CDR2 SYGVNS. V was cut by 3 bases and J by 4 bases, with 9 bases left in between. The CDR3 has 14 residues. V gene TRBV25-1 combines with J gene TRBJ2-2; weak D call: TRBD2 (6 bases). This sequence originates from a woman under 40 in good health and CMV-seronegative. Source material: PBMCs. CDR3 in amino acids: CASSELATTGELFF. Written as DNA, the CDR3 is TGTGCCAGCAGTGAGCTAGCGACCACCGGGGAGCTGTTTTTT.